Sequencing of this T cell receptor beta chain was carried out in a study of T cell repertoires in cytomegalovirus infection. Study summary: Both CMV infection and a matching HLA type were indicated by public TCR beta signatures.

Via MiXCR, TCRdb re-called the reads, giving one row per CDR3 protein. This table has some 940,000 distinct CDR3 sequences, around 32% appearing once. The CDR3 loop spans 18 amino acids. The ends lost 0 bases at V and 0 bases at J; junction bases unmatched: 7. The germline V gene encodes CDR1 LGHNA and CDR2 YSLEER. As to this clonotype: The target antigen is unknown.

J is TRBJ2-1 and V is TRBV4-3; 8 nucleotides match TRBD2. Specimen: cultured CD8+ T cells from PBMCs, collected from culture after CMV antigen stimulation. The sequence derives from a human donor in good health (CMV status not recorded). Some clones in this sample may be carry-over from other donors' samples. This CDR3 reads CASSQDPGGLSSYNEQFF. CDR3 bases: TGCGCCAGCAGCCAAGATCCGGGGGGGCTAAGCTCCTACAATGAGCAGTTCTTC.